The rows below give T cell receptor beta chains drawn from one sample of a study of blood T cell repertoires in COVID-19. Some clones are missing from TCRdb's copy, which holds only in-frame ones; the method was immunoSEQ multiplex PCR. Of fewer than 200,000 clones listed, roughly 76% are singletons. The sequenced material came from peripheral blood. Receptors originate from a woman of 80 years or more with COVID-19, enrolled during active disease. The CDR3 runs from the conserved cysteine through the conserved F or W. Fields, in order: J gene, CDR3 length, D gene, clone size, V gene, CDR3 protein, CDR3 DNA. A D gene is named only where the DNA matches it firmly. Rows give clone size only sometimes, using once, few, many, or a class for an expanded clone.

J gene: TRBJ2-1
CDR3 length: 19
D gene: TRBD2
clone size: NA
V gene: TRBV7-9
CDR3 protein: CASSLPFGLAGPLYNEQFF
CDR3 DNA: TGTGCCAGCAGCTTACCATTCGGACTAGCGGGCCCCCTTTACAATGAGCAGTTCTTC

J gene: TRBJ1-2
CDR3 length: 14
D gene: NA
clone size: few
V gene: TRBV10-3
CDR3 protein: CAISESGYGYGYTF
CDR3 DNA: TGTGCCATCAGTGAGTCCGGGTACGGCTATGGCTACACCTTC

J gene: TRBJ2-7
CDR3 length: 15
D gene: NA
clone size: NA
V gene: TRBV18
CDR3 protein: CASSPTFAEAYEQYF
CDR3 DNA: TGTGCCAGCTCACCAACTTTCGCGGAGGCCTACGAGCAGTACTTC

J gene: TRBJ1-1
CDR3 length: 14
D gene: NA
clone size: NA
V gene: TRBV5-6
CDR3 protein: CASSPLTVNTEAFF
CDR3 DNA: TGTGCCAGCAGCCCCCTGACAGTGAACACTGAAGCTTTCTTT

J gene: TRBJ1-2
CDR3 length: 15
D gene: TRBD1
clone size: NA
V gene: TRBV5-1
CDR3 protein: CASSVRTGPNYGYTF
CDR3 DNA: TGCGCCAGCAGCGTCCGGACAGGGCCCAACTATGGCTACACCTTC

J gene: TRBJ1-5
CDR3 length: 12
D gene: NA
clone size: NA
V gene: TRBV6-2/TRBV6-3
CDR3 protein: CASSPRDQPQHF
CDR3 DNA: TGTGCCAGCAGTCCCAGGGATCAGCCCCAGCATTTT

J gene: TRBJ2-3
CDR3 length: 12
D gene: NA
clone size: NA
V gene: TRBV5-1
CDR3 protein: CASSSSWDTQYF
CDR3 DNA: TGCGCCAGCAGTAGTAGTTGGGATACGCAGTATTTT

J gene: TRBJ1-1
CDR3 length: 14
D gene: NA
clone size: NA
V gene: TRBV18
CDR3 protein: CASTLTGMNTEAFF
CDR3 DNA: TGTGCCAGCACCTTGACAGGAATGAACACTGAAGCTTTCTTT

J gene: TRBJ1-2
CDR3 length: 14
D gene: NA
clone size: once
V gene: TRBV4-3
CDR3 protein: CASSQDGGVVGYTF
CDR3 DNA: TGCGCCAGCAGCCAAGATGGGGGGGTAGTAGGCTACACCTTC

J gene: TRBJ2-7
CDR3 length: 15
D gene: TRBD1
clone size: NA
V gene: TRBV6-5
CDR3 protein: CASSHRSGGDYEQYF
CDR3 DNA: TGTGCCAGCAGTCATCGTTCAGGGGGCGACTACGAGCAGTACTTC

J gene: TRBJ1-3
CDR3 length: 13
D gene: TRBD1
clone size: NA
V gene: TRBV9
CDR3 protein: CASRGTAGNTIYF
CDR3 DNA: TGTGCCAGCCGGGGGACAGCTGGAAACACCATATATTTT

J gene: TRBJ1-2
CDR3 length: 16
D gene: TRBD1
clone size: NA
V gene: TRBV2
CDR3 protein: CASSEGQGVVGYGYTF
CDR3 DNA: TGTGCCAGCAGTGAAGGACAGGGTGTTGTGGGCTATGGCTACACCTTC

J gene: TRBJ1-2
CDR3 length: 15
D gene: TRBD1
clone size: NA
V gene: TRBV14
CDR3 protein: CASSPTGGVFLGYTF
CDR3 DNA: TGTGCCAGCAGCCCTACAGGGGGCGTTTTTCTTGGCTACACCTTC

J gene: TRBJ2-1
CDR3 length: 20
D gene: TRBD2
clone size: NA
V gene: TRBV9
CDR3 protein: CASSVAPPTVRGDLPNEQFF
CDR3 DNA: TGTGCCAGCAGCGTAGCTCCGCCGACGGTCCGGGGGGACCTTCCCAATGAGCAGTTCTTC

J gene: TRBJ1-5
CDR3 length: 16
D gene: TRBD1
clone size: few
V gene: TRBV5-6
CDR3 protein: CASSLAGTGGLKPQHF
CDR3 DNA: TGTGCCAGCAGCTTGGCCGGGACAGGGGGATTGAAGCCCCAGCATTTT

J gene: TRBJ2-7
CDR3 length: 14
D gene: NA
clone size: NA
V gene: TRBV28
CDR3 protein: CASSGTLSSYEQYF
CDR3 DNA: TGTGCCAGCAGTGGGACATTGAGCTCCTACGAGCAGTACTTC

J gene: TRBJ1-5
CDR3 length: 15
D gene: NA
clone size: few
V gene: TRBV19
CDR3 protein: CASSIKQGGNQPQHF
CDR3 DNA: TGTGCCAGTAGTATAAAGCAGGGTGGTAATCAGCCCCAGCATTTT

J gene: TRBJ1-1
CDR3 length: 16
D gene: NA
clone size: NA
V gene: TRBV27
CDR3 protein: CASSFSQGGSDTEAFF
CDR3 DNA: TGTGCCAGCAGTTTTAGCCAGGGAGGTTCGGATACTGAAGCTTTCTTT

J gene: TRBJ2-5
CDR3 length: 14
D gene: NA
clone size: NA
V gene: TRBV15
CDR3 protein: CATSRAGLLETQYF
CDR3 DNA: TGTGCCACCAGCAGAGCGGGGTTGTTAGAGACCCAGTACTTC

J gene: TRBJ1-6
CDR3 length: 12
D gene: NA
clone size: NA
V gene: TRBV2
CDR3 protein: CASSTGNSPLHF
CDR3 DNA: TGTGCCAGCAGTACAGGGAATTCACCCCTCCACTTT

J gene: TRBJ1-1
CDR3 length: 13
D gene: NA
clone size: NA
V gene: TRBV2
CDR3 protein: CASSLLTGTEAFF
CDR3 DNA: TGTGCCAGCAGTCTATTAACAGGGACTGAAGCTTTCTTT

J gene: TRBJ2-3
CDR3 length: 11
D gene: NA
clone size: few
V gene: TRBV6-5
CDR3 protein: CASSRADTQYF
CDR3 DNA: TGTGCCAGCAGCCGTGCAGATACGCAGTATTTT

J gene: TRBJ2-7
CDR3 length: 15
D gene: TRBD2
clone size: NA
V gene: TRBV2
CDR3 protein: CASSALAGVSYEQYF
CDR3 DNA: TGTGCCAGCAGTGCCCTAGCGGGAGTATCCTACGAGCAGTACTTC

J gene: TRBJ2-2
CDR3 length: 16
D gene: TRBD1
clone size: NA
V gene: TRBV5-8
CDR3 protein: CASSLEQGAETGELFF
CDR3 DNA: TGTGCCAGCAGCTTGGAGCAGGGGGCAGAGACCGGGGAGCTGTTTTTT

J gene: TRBJ1-1
CDR3 length: 16
D gene: TRBD1
clone size: NA
V gene: TRBV4-2
CDR3 protein: CASSQRAQGVSTEAFF
CDR3 DNA: TGTGCCAGCAGCCAACGGGCACAGGGGGTAAGCACTGAAGCTTTCTTT

J gene: TRBJ1-2
CDR3 length: 13
D gene: NA
clone size: NA
V gene: TRBV28
CDR3 protein: CASSPITNYGYTF
CDR3 DNA: TGTGCCAGCAGCCCTATTACTAACTATGGCTACACCTTC

J gene: TRBJ1-2
CDR3 length: 15
D gene: NA
clone size: NA
V gene: TRBV6-5
CDR3 protein: CASSYSRDRGYGYTF
CDR3 DNA: TGTGCCAGCAGTTACTCGAGGGATCGGGGCTATGGCTACACCTTC

J gene: TRBJ2-4
CDR3 length: 15
D gene: NA
clone size: NA
V gene: TRBV7-2
CDR3 protein: CASVPPGGPGNIQYF
CDR3 DNA: TGTGCCAGCGTCCCCCCAGGGGGGCCGGGAAACATTCAGTACTTC

J gene: TRBJ1-2
CDR3 length: 15
D gene: TRBD1
clone size: few
V gene: TRBV7-2
CDR3 protein: CASSLRGQGEGGYTF
CDR3 DNA: TGTGCCAGCAGTCTGAGGGGACAGGGGGAGGGAGGCTACACCTTC

J gene: TRBJ1-4
CDR3 length: 15
D gene: TRBD1
clone size: NA
V gene: TRBV27
CDR3 protein: CASSPGQGFFEKLFF
CDR3 DNA: TGTGCCAGCAGTCCGGGACAGGGCTTTTTTGAAAAACTGTTTTTT

J gene: TRBJ1-2
CDR3 length: 13
D gene: TRBD1
clone size: NA
V gene: TRBV6-2/TRBV6-3
CDR3 protein: CASSLTGGQAYTF
CDR3 DNA: TGTGCCAGCAGTTTGACAGGGGGCCAGGCTTACACCTTC

J gene: TRBJ1-1
CDR3 length: 15
D gene: TRBD1
clone size: NA
V gene: TRBV6-1
CDR3 protein: CASSEQGAMNTEAFF
CDR3 DNA: TGTGCCAGCAGTGAACAGGGGGCCATGAACACTGAAGCTTTCTTT

J gene: TRBJ2-5
CDR3 length: 15
D gene: TRBD2
clone size: NA
V gene: TRBV5-6
CDR3 protein: CASSLMSGIQETQYF
CDR3 DNA: TGTGCCAGCAGCCTGATGAGCGGGATACAAGAGACCCAGTACTTC

J gene: TRBJ1-2
CDR3 length: 16
D gene: NA
clone size: NA
V gene: TRBV6-2/TRBV6-3
CDR3 protein: CASSYSTRSGNYGYTF
CDR3 DNA: TGTGCCAGCAGTTACTCGACGCGGTCAGGGAACTATGGCTACACCTTC

J gene: TRBJ1-6
CDR3 length: 15
D gene: NA
clone size: NA
V gene: TRBV9
CDR3 protein: CASSVGATYNSPLHF
CDR3 DNA: TGTGCCAGCAGCGTAGGGGCGACCTATAATTCACCCCTCCACTTT

J gene: TRBJ1-5
CDR3 length: 13
D gene: NA
clone size: NA
V gene: TRBV7-9
CDR3 protein: CASSLEGDQPQHF
CDR3 DNA: TGTGCCAGCAGCTTAGAGGGGGATCAGCCCCAGCATTTT

J gene: TRBJ1-2
CDR3 length: 15
D gene: NA
clone size: NA
V gene: TRBV5-1
CDR3 protein: CASSFGSQGLYGYTF
CDR3 DNA: TGCGCCAGCAGCTTTGGGTCTCAGGGGCTGTATGGCTACACCTTC

J gene: TRBJ2-7
CDR3 length: 15
D gene: TRBD1
clone size: NA
V gene: TRBV27
CDR3 protein: CASSFFAGGLSEQYF
CDR3 DNA: TGTGCCAGCAGTTTCTTTGCAGGGGGCTTGTCCGAGCAGTACTTC

J gene: TRBJ2-1
CDR3 length: 12
D gene: NA
clone size: once
V gene: TRBV6-2/TRBV6-3
CDR3 protein: CASSYGGAEQFF
CDR3 DNA: TGTGCCAGCAGTTACGGGGGGGCGGAGCAGTTCTTC

J gene: TRBJ1-2
CDR3 length: 16
D gene: NA
clone size: NA
V gene: TRBV5-8
CDR3 protein: CASSPLGASTLYGYTF
CDR3 DNA: TGTGCCAGCAGCCCCCTTGGGGCCTCCACACTCTATGGCTACACCTTC

J gene: TRBJ1-2
CDR3 length: 13
D gene: TRBD1
clone size: NA
V gene: TRBV28
CDR3 protein: CASSVQGAGGYTF
CDR3 DNA: TGTGCCAGCAGTGTACAGGGGGCAGGTGGCTACACCTTC

J gene: TRBJ2-6
CDR3 length: 15
D gene: NA
clone size: NA
V gene: TRBV19
CDR3 protein: CASSSAGIGANVLTF
CDR3 DNA: TGTGCCAGTAGTTCGGCGGGCATTGGGGCCAACGTCCTGACTTTC

J gene: TRBJ1-1
CDR3 length: 14
D gene: TRBD1
clone size: NA
V gene: TRBV5-1
CDR3 protein: CASSSGQGNTEAFF
CDR3 DNA: TGCGCCAGCAGCTCCGGACAGGGCAACACTGAAGCTTTCTTT

J gene: TRBJ2-7
CDR3 length: 14
D gene: NA
clone size: NA
V gene: TRBV10-1
CDR3 protein: CASSESVRYYEQYF
CDR3 DNA: TGCGCCAGCAGTGAGTCGGTTCGGTACTACGAGCAGTACTTC

J gene: TRBJ1-5
CDR3 length: 13
D gene: TRBD1
clone size: few
V gene: TRBV10-2
CDR3 protein: CASRPGQHQPQHF
CDR3 DNA: TGCGCCAGCAGGCCGGGACAGCATCAGCCCCAGCATTTT

J gene: TRBJ2-6
CDR3 length: 18
D gene: NA
clone size: NA
V gene: TRBV7-3
CDR3 protein: CASSLKPVTPSGANVLTF
CDR3 DNA: TGTGCCAGCAGCTTAAAGCCGGTTACCCCCTCTGGGGCCAACGTCCTGACTTTC

J gene: TRBJ2-5
CDR3 length: 13
D gene: NA
clone size: NA
V gene: TRBV5-4
CDR3 protein: CASTSRIQETQYF
CDR3 DNA: TGTGCCAGCACCTCCAGGATCCAAGAGACCCAGTACTTC

J gene: TRBJ1-2
CDR3 length: 16
D gene: TRBD1
clone size: NA
V gene: TRBV19
CDR3 protein: CASSRTSGQGKNGYTF
CDR3 DNA: TGTGCCAGTAGTAGAACGTCCGGACAGGGGAAGAATGGCTACACCTTC

J gene: TRBJ2-1
CDR3 length: 15
D gene: TRBD2
clone size: once
V gene: TRBV28
CDR3 protein: CASSFLLADYNEQFF
CDR3 DNA: TGTGCCAGCAGTTTTCTACTAGCGGACTACAATGAGCAGTTCTTC

J gene: TRBJ1-5
CDR3 length: 15
D gene: NA
clone size: once
V gene: TRBV28
CDR3 protein: CASSLGGGRNQPQHF
CDR3 DNA: TGTGCCAGCAGTCTAGGGGGGGGGCGCAATCAGCCCCAGCATTTT

J gene: TRBJ1-5
CDR3 length: 13
D gene: NA
clone size: NA
V gene: TRBV4-2
CDR3 protein: CASSQRVNQPQHF
CDR3 DNA: TGTGCCAGCAGCCAGAGAGTGAATCAGCCCCAGCATTTT

J gene: TRBJ2-2
CDR3 length: 16
D gene: NA
clone size: NA
V gene: TRBV5-1
CDR3 protein: CASSPHRDSTTGELFF
CDR3 DNA: TGCGCCAGCAGCCCACACCGGGACTCAACCACCGGGGAGCTGTTTTTT

J gene: TRBJ2-1
CDR3 length: 13
D gene: NA
clone size: NA
V gene: TRBV3-1/TRBV3-2
CDR3 protein: CASSQWANNEQFF
CDR3 DNA: TGTGCCAGCAGCCAATGGGCTAACAATGAGCAGTTCTTC

J gene: TRBJ2-1
CDR3 length: 15
D gene: TRBD2
clone size: NA
V gene: TRBV18
CDR3 protein: CASSPGLAEYNEQFF
CDR3 DNA: TGTGCCAGCTCACCGGGACTAGCAGAGTACAATGAACAGTTCTTC

J gene: TRBJ2-3
CDR3 length: 15
D gene: TRBD2
clone size: NA
V gene: TRBV7-9
CDR3 protein: CASSLTSGVADTQYF
CDR3 DNA: TGTGCCAGCAGCTTAACTAGCGGGGTCGCAGATACGCAGTATTTT

J gene: TRBJ1-1
CDR3 length: 15
D gene: NA
clone size: NA
V gene: TRBV27
CDR3 protein: CASSLSPRRGTEAFF
CDR3 DNA: TGTGCCAGCAGTTTATCCCCTCGCAGGGGCACTGAAGCTTTCTTT

J gene: TRBJ1-6
CDR3 length: 16
D gene: NA
clone size: NA
V gene: TRBV11-3
CDR3 protein: CASNRGEARGNSPLHF
CDR3 DNA: TGTGCCAGCAACCGGGGGGAGGCGAGGGGGAATTCACCCCTCCACTTT

J gene: TRBJ1-1
CDR3 length: 15
D gene: TRBD1
clone size: NA
V gene: TRBV30
CDR3 protein: CAWSTTGGPNTEAFF
CDR3 DNA: TGTGCCTGGAGTACCACAGGGGGCCCGAACACTGAAGCTTTCTTT

J gene: TRBJ1-2
CDR3 length: 15
D gene: TRBD1
clone size: NA
V gene: TRBV5-6
CDR3 protein: CASNPGQGSNYGYTF
CDR3 DNA: TGTGCCAGCAACCCTGGACAGGGTAGTAACTATGGCTACACCTTC